The sequence of this TCR beta chain was determined in a study of blood T cell repertoires in COVID-19. On the study more broadly: Donors in the United States, Italy and Spain gave samples during acute or convalescent COVID-19. From T cells, B-cell-depleted T cells, or PBMCs came the material, which was cDNA or gDNA.

Some clones are missing from TCRdb's copy, which holds only in-frame ones; the method was immunoSEQ multiplex PCR. The profile covers 250,000 to 350,000 clones, with about 93% appearing a single time and approximately 1.2% taken by the ten largest. Participants had their cohort set by participant-reported clinical history. The sequence came from a woman aged 25 to 45 who had recovered from COVID-19. Sequencing was done on a sample of PBMCs or T cells enriched from blood (not recorded which).

The CDR3 DNA reads as TGCGCCAGCAGCGAACAGACGGACACTGAAGCTTTCTTT. Translated, it gives CASSEQTDTEAFF. The rearrangement joins TRBV5-1 to TRBJ1-1, with D unclear. V lost 4 bases, J lost 3 bases, and 10 bases lay in between. This CDR3 has 13 residues. The germline CDR1 and CDR2 sequences are SGHRS and YFSETQ.